This entry lists 30 T cell receptor beta chains sequenced from one sample in a study of blood T cells in healthy people across ages. Then a second PCR, running roughly 7 to 11 cycles, was carried out with a sample-barcoded 5' primer and a J-beta primer mix. TCRdb re-derived calls from the 5' RACE reads in MiXCR, one entry per CDR3 protein. The data show 1.5 million to 1.9 million distinct CDR3 sequences, 35% to 45% seen once. The source material was blood. These receptors all stem from a woman under 30 in good health.

The chain has TRBV7-8 and TRBJ2-7; 12 positions agree with TRBD1. Germline CDR1 is SGHVS and CDR2 is FQNEAQ. The CDR3 has 15 residues. The V gene end was trimmed by 5 bases and the J gene end by 4 bases; junction bases not matched to a gene: 6. In nucleotides, the CDR3 is TGTGCCAGCAGCCCCGGGACAGGGGGCCGTTACGAGCAGTACTTC. Its translation is CASSPGTGGRYEQYF.

This sequence joins TRBV27 and TRBJ1-4, with 7 nucleotides matching TRBD1. V was pared by 6 bases and J by 11 bases, with 6 bases of the junction left unmatched. The CDR3 length is 12 residues. CDR1 is MNHEY, CDR2 SMNVEV, per germline (reference sequence). The CDR3, as DNA: TGTGCCAGCAGCCCCCCGACAGGGAAACTGTTTTTT. It yields the protein CASSPPTGKLFF.

This chain connects TRBV7-2 to TRBJ2-3; no firm D call. From germline, CDR1 is SGHTA and CDR2 FQGNSA. V was trimmed by 3 bases and J by 4 bases, leaving 8 bases between them. This CDR3 has 13 residues. CDR3 protein: CASSFYRADTQYF. The DNA of the CDR3 is TGTGCCAGCAGCTTCTATAGGGCAGATACGCAGTATTTT.

As concerns this clonotype: Germline and junction disagree at one end, which may indicate a read error. The chain carries TRBV7-7 and TRBJ2-5; TRBD1 matches 7 bases. CDR1 and CDR2 from the germline V gene are SSHAT and FNYEAQ (reference sequence). The CDR3 is 15 amino acids. The CDR3 is CASSLGQAIQETQYF. The CDR3 DNA reads as TGTGCTAGCAGCTTAGGACAGGCAATACAAGAGACCCAGTACTTC.

This clonotype was recorded a few times. The CDR3, as DNA: TGTGCCAGCCCAATACTGGCCCAGCATTTT. It translates to CASPILAQHF. The chain uses TRBV7-2 and TRBJ1-5; D uncertain. The ends were cut back, 8 bases at V and 11 bases at J, with 10 bases in the middle. CDR3 length equals 10 residues. In germline, CDR1 is SGHTA, CDR2 FQGNSA.

Only a few counts were recorded for this clonotype. The chain employs TRBV25-1 and TRBJ2-3; D perhaps matches TRBD2 (5 bases). The V end lost 3 bases, the J end lost 6 bases, and 13 bases lay between the germline ends. Germline V gene sequence: CDR1 MGHDK, CDR2 SYGVNS. The CDR3 totals 14 residues. In DNA form, the CDR3 reads TGTGCCAGCAGTGAGCTAGGGAGTCGGGATACGCAGTATTTT. Translated: CASSELGSRDTQYF.

CDR3 coding DNA: TGTGCCAGCAGCTTACGGGTTGAGACACTCTATGGCTACACCTTC. Translation: CASSLRVETLYGYTF. This sequence joins TRBV13 and TRBJ1-2; the D is unclear. Deletions cut 2 bases from V and 4 bases from J, with 14 bases between. Per germline, CDR1 PRHDT and CDR2 FYEKMQ (reference sequence). The CDR3 contains 15 residues. The full variable domain, rest sourced from reference TRBV13 and TRBJ1-2, is AAGVIQSPRHLIKEKRETATLKCYPIPRHDTVYWYQQGPGQDPQFLISFYEKMQSDKGSIPDRFSAQQFSDYHSELNMSSLELGDSALYFCASSLRVETLYGYTFGSGTRLTVV.

CDR3 DNA sequence: TGCAGCGGGACGGGACTTAGGAGTACAGATACGCAGTATTTT. This translates into CSGTGLRSTDTQYF. The chain is built from TRBV29-1 and TRBJ2-3, with TRBD2 as a possible D gene (6 bases). This CDR3 has 14 amino acids. Germline V lookup: CDR1 SQVTM, CDR2 ANQGSEA. V lost 7 bases to trimming and J lost 3 bases, with 17 bases between them.

This chain links TRBV4-3 with TRBJ2-1; TRBD1 aligns across 9 bases. Trimming cost V 0 bases and J 10 bases; bases outside gene matches: 7. CDR1 is LGHNA and CDR2 is YSLEER in the germline V gene. The CDR3 spans 15 residues. CDR3 loop: CASSQDQQGAYEQFF. CDR3 coding DNA: TGCGCCAGCAGCCAAGATCAACAGGGGGCCTACGAGCAGTTCTTC.

V is TRBV30 and J is TRBJ2-5; TRBD1 matches 8 bases. The J call is in doubt because the DNA end fits TRBJ2-7 better. The CDR3 runs 14 residues. The germline V gene encodes CDR1 GTSNPN and CDR2 SVGIG (reference sequence). In DNA form, the CDR3 reads TGTGCCTGGAGTGTTTATCAGGGGGCGGCCGAGCAGTACTTC. Its protein is CAWSVYQGAAEQYF.

J is TRBJ1-5 and V is TRBV5-1, with TRBD1 identical over 10 bases. CDR3 size: 14 residues. V trimming: 5 bases; J trimming: 7 bases; junction bases outside the gene matches: 6. Germline lookup yields CDR1 SGHRS and CDR2 YFSETQ. The CDR3 protein is CASRGQGPGQPQHF. For the CDR3, the DNA is TGCGCCAGCAGGGGACAGGGGCCTGGGCAGCCCCAGCATTTT.

The chain recombines TRBV14 with TRBJ2-3; D is ambiguous. Germline V CDR1 and CDR2: SGHDN, FVKESK. The length of the CDR3 is 12 residues. Trimming removed 0 bases from V and 8 bases from J, with 6 bases in between. Here the CDR3 reads CASSQDWFTQYF. The CDR3 DNA reads TGTGCCAGCAGCCAAGATTGGTTTACGCAGTATTTT.

This sequence joins TRBV9 and TRBJ1-1; no reliable D call. The CDR3 consists of 15 residues. Germline V CDR1 and CDR2: SGDLS, YYNGEE. Trimming pared 3 bases from V and 5 bases from J, leaving 17 bases between. The CDR3 nucleotides are TGTGCCAGCAGCGCCCAGGCCGTCTCTGGGACTGAAGCTTTCTTT. Protein product: CASSAQAVSGTEAFF.

The rearrangement joins TRBV21-1 to TRBJ2-7; the table gives TRBD1 as D, unverified against the DNA. TRBV21-1 is shown as a pseudogene. CDR3 size: 14 residues. CDR3: CASSEGGRGVEQYF. CDR3 coding DNA: TGTGCCAGCAGCGAAGGGGGCAGGGGAGTCGAGCAGTACTTC.

V usage is TRBV27 and J usage is TRBJ2-1; TRBD2 aligns across 8 bases. Germline assignment: CDR1 MNHEY and CDR2 SMNVEV (reference sequence). The CDR3 length is 16 residues. The V gene end was trimmed by 2 bases and the J gene end by 7 bases; junction bases not matched to a gene: 10. The CDR3 DNA is TGTGCCAGCAGTTTAGTCCCAGCGGGAGCGGTGAATGAGCAGTTCTTC. It specifies CASSLVPAGAVNEQFF.

This rearrangement joins TRBV3-1 to TRBJ2-7, with 7 bases lining up with TRBD2. The trim removed 1 base at V and 9 bases at J, leaving 15 bases unmatched. The CDR3 has 16 residues. From germline, CDR1 is LGHDT and CDR2 YNNKEL (reference sequence). The CDR3 loop reads CASSQATPGLTLAQYF. For the CDR3, the DNA is TGTGCCAGCAGCCAAGCCACGCCGGGACTAACCCTGGCGCAGTACTTC.

The genes are TRBV7-9 and TRBJ2-7, with 10 positions matching TRBD2. Per germline, CDR1 SEHNR and CDR2 FQNEAQ (reference sequence). The junction had 11 bases not matched to a gene; V was cut back by 6 bases and J by 0 bases. There are 17 residues in the CDR3. Written as DNA, the CDR3 is TGTGCCAGCAGTCATATTGCCGGGACTAGCGTCTCCTACGAGCAGTACTTC. This gives the protein CASSHIAGTSVSYEQYF.

The table lists this clonotype with a few counts. This rearrangement joins TRBV7-8 to TRBJ1-5; no clear D. The CDR3 loop spans 14 amino acids. Germline assignment: CDR1 SGHVS and CDR2 FQNEAQ. V lost 1 base and J 2 bases, leaving 6 bases between the germline ends. The CDR3 nucleotides are TGTGCCAGCAGCTTAGGGAATCGCAATCAGCCCCAGCATTTT. Residues: CASSLGNRNQPQHF. Full variable domain (remainder filled in from reference TRBV7-8 and TRBJ1-5): GAGVSQSPRYKVAKRGQDVALRCDPISGHVSLFWYQQALGQGPEFLTYFQNEAQLDKSGLPSDRFFAERPEGSVSTLKIQRTQQEDSAVYLCASSLGNRNQPQHFGDGTRLSIL.

A few counts support this clonotype. This CDR3 reads CSVARPLTSGSPPSYEQYF. Written as DNA, the CDR3 is TGCAGCGTTGCCCGCCCTCTGACTAGCGGGAGTCCTCCTTCCTACGAGCAGTACTTC. The V call is TRBV29-1, the J call TRBJ2-7, with TRBD2 identical over 12 bases. Per the germline V gene, CDR1 is SQVTM and CDR2 is ANQGSEA. The trim removed 4 bases at V and 1 base at J, leaving 17 bases unmatched. CDR3 size: 19 residues.

This chain connects TRBV6-5 to TRBJ2-1; 7 bases line up with TRBD2. CDR3 size: 17 residues. The germline V gene encodes CDR1 MNHEY and CDR2 SVGAGI. V was pared by 5 bases and J by 0 bases, with 10 bases of the junction left unmatched. The CDR3 spells CASSPRLAGYSYNEQFF. CDR3 sequence (DNA): TGTGCCAGCAGTCCTCGACTAGCCGGGTACTCCTACAATGAGCAGTTCTTC.

About this clonotype: This may come from a read error, since a much larger clone is one base off. The chain has TRBV20-1 and TRBJ1-1; 7 bases are shared with TRBD1. The CDR3 runs to 12 residues. Germline CDR1 reads DFQATT; CDR2 reads SNEGSKA (reference sequence). The J segment lost 6 bases and the V segment lost 3 bases, leaving 4 bases of the junction unmatched. CDR3 loop: CSARQGTAEAFF. The CDR3 coding sequence is TGCAGTGCTAGGCAGGGGACAGCTGAAGCTTTCTTT.

V and J are TRBV20-1 and TRBJ2-2, with 7 bases that match TRBD2. CDR1 is DFQATT and CDR2 is SNEGSKA in the germline V gene (reference sequence). V lost 6 bases and J lost 5; bases outside the gene matches: 12. The CDR3 consists of 15 residues. The CDR3 sequence: CSARDTGGVTGELFF. The DNA for the CDR3 is TGCAGTGCGCGGGATACTGGGGGGGTGACCGGGGAGCTGTTTTTT.

The V gene is TRBV4-1, the J gene TRBJ1-4; D perhaps matches TRBD1 (5 bases). Germline CDR1 is MGHRA and CDR2 is YSYEKL. The CDR3 is 18 amino acids. Trimming removed 0 bases from V and 0 bases from J, with 14 bases in between. The CDR3 coding sequence is TGCGCCAGCAGCCAAGATGGTTTGGGGCGGCCAACTAATGAAAAACTGTTTTTT. As protein: CASSQDGLGRPTNEKLFF.

There are a few counts of this clonotype. The chain employs TRBV12-3 or TRBV12-4 and TRBJ2-5, with a tentative D call TRBD1 (5 bases). Trimming left V 5 bases short and J 2 bases short, with 12 bases between. The CDR3 extends over 14 amino acids. CDR3 DNA: TGTGCCAGCAGTCCGCAGGGTTCACAAGAGACCCAGTACTTC. Translated, it gives CASSPQGSQETQYF.

The gene calls are TRBV27 and TRBJ1-6, with unresolved D. The V gene's germline CDR1 is MNHEY and CDR2 SMNVEV (reference sequence). V was clipped by 7 bases and J by 0 bases, with 13 bases between them. This CDR3 comprises 16 residues. The CDR3 coding sequence is TGTGCCAGCACCCGGACGTCTAGCTCCTATAATTCACCCCTCCACTTT. It yields the protein CASTRTSSSYNSPLHF.

This chain links TRBV6-5 with TRBJ2-5, with D perhaps matching TRBD2 (6 bases). Germline assignment: CDR1 MNHEY and CDR2 SVGAGI. CDR3 length equals 14 residues. V was pared by 4 bases and J by 5 bases, with 14 bases between. The CDR3 coding sequence is TGTGCCAGCAGTTTAGGCGGGAATGGGGAGACCCAGTACTTC. Its translation: CASSLGGNGETQYF.

The chain employs TRBV6-5 and TRBJ2-1, with TRBD1 identical over 7 bases. V shed 4 bases, J shed 1 base, and the junction held 4 bases outside the gene matches. The CDR3 spans 15 residues. Germline lookup yields CDR1 MNHEY and CDR2 SVGAGI. The CDR3 spells CASSFQGVSYNEQFF. The CDR3 coding sequence is TGTGCCAGCAGTTTTCAGGGGGTGTCCTACAATGAGCAGTTCTTC.

The chain has TRBV7-2 and TRBJ2-3, with 13 bases aligning to TRBD2. This CDR3 spans 20 amino acids. V lost 0 bases to trimming and J lost 2 bases; unmatched junction nucleotides: 11. The germline V gene has CDR1 SGHTA and CDR2 FQGNSA. Here the CDR3 reads CASSLALGLAGAPDTDTQYF. The CDR3 region has the DNA TGTGCCAGCAGCTTAGCGCTAGGACTAGCGGGGGCCCCTGACACAGATACGCAGTATTTT.

This clonotype was observed a handful of times. This chain uses TRBV7-6 with TRBJ2-3; 13 bases are a match to TRBD2. Trimming removed 1 base from V and 1 base from J; junction bases left unmatched: 5. The CDR3 is 18 amino acids. Germline CDR1 is SGHVS and CDR2 is FNYEAQ. In DNA, the CDR3 is TGTGCCAGCAGCTTAGAAGGGACTAGCGGGATTGGCACAGATACGCAGTATTTT. Encoded protein: CASSLEGTSGIGTDTQYF.

This sequence joins TRBV20-1 and TRBJ1-5; D may be TRBD1 (6 bases). V was pared by 8 bases and J by 11 bases, with 16 bases between. Per the germline V gene, CDR1 is DFQATT and CDR2 is SNEGSKA (reference sequence). The CDR3 has 11 residues. The CDR3 DNA sequence: TGCAGTATAGGGGGGTTCTCGACCCAGCATTTT. Residues: CSIGGFSTQHF.